Listed below are T cell receptor beta chains from one sample, sequenced in a study of blood T cell repertoires in COVID-19. Profiled with immunoSEQ multiplex PCR; TCRdb holds only in-frame clones, not every one. The profile shows 40,000 to 50,000 clones, about 90% of them singletons. The sequenced sample consisted of peripheral blood. These receptors were collected from a man aged 65 to 79 with active COVID-19. Both conserved end residues are part of each CDR3. Fields, in order: V gene, J gene, CDR3 protein.

TRBV11-1	TRBJ1-5	CASSSRQAGSNQPQHF
TRBV7-2	TRBJ1-6	CASSFDSQGSGLHF
TRBV6-5	TRBJ2-3	CASSRGSSTDTQYF
TRBV4-1	TRBJ2-1	CASSQEPGVPNEQFF
TRBV9	TRBJ2-7	CASSVSEGTAYEQYF
TRBV6-6	TRBJ2-1	CASGGLPSYNEQFF
TRBV4-1	TRBJ1-1	CASSQIWGGTEAFF
TRBV30	TRBJ1-1	CAWSWTARNTEAFF
TRBV5-4	TRBJ2-1	CASSLGGGVSYNEQFF
TRBV7-8	TRBJ2-7	CASSVDIGLTYEQYF
TRBV7-2	TRBJ2-1	CASSLVSGTGGLQFF
TRBV7-2	TRBJ2-1	CASSLEASFGLGEQFF
TRBV9	TRBJ1-1	CASSPRQDSVTEAFF
TRBV9	TRBJ2-1	CASSAFYNEQFF
TRBV20-1	TRBJ2-5	CSASDGSGETQYF
TRBV4-3	TRBJ2-2	CASSARGGAGELFF
TRBV11-2	TRBJ2-7	CASSFYRGGPYEQYF
TRBV6-5	TRBJ1-6	CASTGQNNSPLHF
TRBV27	TRBJ1-5	CASSSGYSNQPQHF
TRBV10-1	TRBJ1-6	CASGKGDNSPLHF
TRBV7-9	TRBJ2-7	CASSSRGSYEQYF
TRBV7-9	TRBJ2-7	CASSLAGTGWEQYF
TRBV5-5	TRBJ1-4	CASSSTGGREKLFF
TRBV4-2	TRBJ1-6	CASSQPLRDSPPPLHF
TRBV4-1	TRBJ1-6	CASSQDVQGTVNSPLHF
TRBV7-9	TRBJ1-4	CASSLKQGAREKLFF
TRBV20-1	TRBJ2-5	CSASNGGAFQETQYF
TRBV11-2	TRBJ1-1	CASSLFPGSRTEAFF
TRBV7-9	TRBJ2-5	CASSSTGTSQETQYF
TRBV28	TRBJ1-6	CASTDSKTATDYNSPLHF
TRBV10-3	TRBJ2-7	CANAGTGADEQYF
TRBV15	TRBJ2-1	CATSRDLATTYNEQFF
TRBV7-9	TRBJ1-2	CASSLSTGYYGYTF
TRBV6-5	TRBJ2-7	CASTVQGTYEQYF
TRBV6-5	TRBJ2-7	CASTPSGGSYEQYF
TRBV7-2	TRBJ1-5	CASSLLAGNRQPQHF
TRBV2	TRBJ2-1	CASSSLADYSYNEQFF
TRBV6-5	TRBJ2-7	CASSYGQGGSYEQYF
TRBV21-1	TRBJ2-5	CASSARLAGGAETQYF
TRBV6-2/TRBV6-3	TRBJ2-1	CASSLQLAGAYNEQFF
TRBV7-2	TRBJ2-3	CASSSPPGVSTDTQYF
TRBV19	TRBJ2-5	CASSVGQGFGETQYF
TRBV7-9	TRBJ2-7	CASSLAGPPYEQYF
TRBV6-5	TRBJ2-3	CASVAGGTDTQYF
TRBV2	TRBJ1-1	CASAIRENTEAFF
TRBV10-2	TRBJ2-2	CASSEVRVYTGELFF
TRBV18	TRBJ2-1	CASSPDAGGPVFVQFF
TRBV29-1	TRBJ1-1	CSVERTPNTEAFF
TRBV28	TRBJ2-6	CASSPTGSSGANVLTF
TRBV29-1	TRBJ2-2	CSVKGLAGGRGTGELFF
TRBV6-5	TRBJ2-5	CASRARLVVETQYF
TRBV18	TRBJ2-7	CASSQTVSYEQYF
TRBV27	TRBJ1-1	CASSLQGPRTEAFF
TRBV5-1	TRBJ2-1	CASSFSLAGANEQFF
TRBV29-1	TRBJ2-1	CSVEEAARRSGANEQFF